This record covers a single T cell receptor (beta chain). No cognate antigen has been identified for it. Library preparation employed the immunoSEQ multiplex PCR assay. The multiplex PCR relied on a mix of 60 forward primers for TCR Vbeta segments and 13 reverse primers for TCR Jbeta segments. Amplification of the CDR3 region of rearranged TCR beta genes was performed with a multiplex PCR assay on genomic DNA. The Illumina HiSeq System was used to sequence the amplified TCR beta libraries as 87-base-pair reads. The original methods were these. Across the 600 to 700 repertoires, a later analysis counted tens of millions of unique TCR beta chains, around 10 million of which were shared by at least two donors. To remove PCR and sequencing errors, raw reads were error-corrected and collapsed into unique sequences using a nearest-neighbor algorithm that merged closely related sequences. Alignment of CDR3 sequences to IMGT reference sequences was used to assign V, D and J gene segments. For a sequence to be retained, a match of at least six nucleotides to both a V gene segment and a J gene segment was required. A rearrangement counted as productive if the CDR3 had no stop codons and remained in frame with V and J, and every other rearrangement counted as non-productive. Following IMGT convention, CDR3 was defined as the stretch from the second conserved V-encoded cysteine up to the conserved J-encoded phenylalanine. The earlier analysis of fewer than 700 of the donors excluded sequences that lacked an unambiguous match to a single V gene segment. An earlier analysis of several hundred of the donors classified V segments as functional when productive rearrangements were above 56.7% and as segregating when the standard deviation between donors was above 5%. A statistical classification framework was built for diagnosing cytomegalovirus status from the catalog of TCR beta chain sequences. A later analysis assigned V and J genes by comparing TCR nucleotide sequences with IMGT/GENE-DB human TR gene sequences. In a later analysis, CDR3 sequences and most-parsimonious VDJ recombination scenarios were assigned using the TCRdist pipeline. In a later analysis, every TCR beta chain was defined by the combination of its CDR3 amino acid sequence and its V-gene family, and reads without a unique V-gene family were dropped. To address suspected cross-contamination and a sequencing artifact, a later analysis removed around 600 highly shared, low-generation-probability nucleotide sequences. In a later analysis, a clonal expansion index was calculated for each public chain from normalized within-repertoire ranks of inferred template counts. Generation probabilities in a later analysis came from a VDJ recombination model fitted to out-of-frame rearrangements, and those results were checked against IGoR. Hypergeometric tests were used in a later analysis to score TCR-TCR, TCR-HLA and TCR-CMV co-occurrence, with a repertoire-size bias correction applied to the TCR pairs. A later analysis estimated false discovery rates by permuting HLA or CMV assignments 20 times. In a later analysis, co-occurring TCRs were grouped using DBSCAN, with TCRdist sequence similarity added in when clustering inside HLA-allele-positive subsets. Repertoires with fewer than 30,000 or more than 120,000 public chains were left out of co-occurrence clustering, as were five repertoires with anomalous nucleotide sharing. The table was pulled from immuneACCESS by TCRdb, which kept in-frame rearrangements only. Such tables lose some clones; where checked, under half of the loss comes from unresolved V genes, and the rest has no known cause. The V and J calls and clone size were taken over from that table, and D and trimming were inferred from the DNA. The sample's table lists a count of 90,000 to 130,000 clones. Roughly 3.5% of the sample rests with the top ten.

The cohort comprised fewer than 700 healthy bone marrow donors. At the time of sampling, every cohort member was nominally healthy, though immune exposures that went unrecorded were likely present. The donor was CMV seronegative and belonged to the group of around 400 seronegative cohort members. Each donor provided a peripheral blood sample, and peripheral blood mononuclear cells were used for TCR beta sequencing. The Qiagen DNeasy Blood Extraction Kit was used to extract genomic DNA from the blood cell samples. The entry originates in a study of cytomegalovirus exposure and HLA in healthy donors (dated 2017 in TCRdb). A note on the overall study: According to an earlier analysis of 587 of the donors, about 179 million T cells yielded some 120 million unique TCR beta sequences and about 300 Gb of sequence data. Of the roughly 410 genotyped donors, less than 85% were placed in the genetic ancestry cluster associated with self-reported Caucasian donors. A later genetic analysis took genome-wide SNP genotypes for about three fifths of the 666 donors and used that subset as a discovery cohort. Typing coverage varied by locus: roughly 629-640 donors for A, B, C, DRB1 and DQB1; 522 for DQA1; more than 600 for DPA1; approximately 450 for DPB1. HLA typing included class I and class II loci at four-digit resolution. Among 350 to 400 genotyped donors of the cohort, an average of approximately 230,000 unique TCR beta nucleotide sequences were sequenced per donor, roughly 18% of them non-productive. Along with the approximately 700-subject first cohort, a separate validation cohort of over a hundred different subjects was used. To predict cytomegalovirus infection status, the study brought together high-throughput TCR immunosequencing, statistical association of individual TCRs with disease status, and machine learning. Every discovery cohort repertoire had been produced on one sequencing platform. To study patterns of TCR occurrence, a later analysis re-analyzed previously published TCR beta repertoires from 500 to 850 donors and added high-resolution HLA genotyping. Roughly 5 DR-DQ haplotypes were handled as single units for association and clustering, since linkage in the cohort was strong. The study aimed to test whether signatures of past pathogen exposure could be identified by cataloging public T cell receptors. An early release that covered some 640 HLA-typed donors contained approximately 300 gigabases of sequencing data and tens of millions of unique TCR sequences. Donor age, sex, ethnicity and CMV serostatus were compiled alongside the repertoire data. Rather than drawing on any new phenotypic data, the later analysis identified candidate immune exposures from TCR beta sequences and the way those sequences occurred across donors. In an earlier analysis of 587 of the donors, high-throughput TCR beta sequencing was used to judge whether each TCR beta V gene segment behaved as functional or pseudogenic. The study profiled the T cell repertoires of fewer than 850 subjects by immunosequencing and related them to cytomegalovirus serostatus. Broader findings and caveats from the paper: A later analysis associated approximately 17,000 TCR beta sequences with specific HLA alleles at a false discovery rate of 0.05. A later analysis found that TCR association rates varied across HLA loci, with DRB1 alleles showing the most associated TCRs and HLA-C alleles the fewest. A later analysis found that HLA-associated TCR beta chains were more clonally expanded and had lower generation probabilities than equally common non-associated chains. A later analysis found that most CMV-associated TCR beta chains appeared HLA-restricted, with HLA associations seemingly driven largely by CMV exposure. A further reported finding was that TCR beta sequences accurately predicted the HLA-A and HLA-B alleles for most subjects in the first cohort. The authors suggested that the approach could potentially be extended to other disease states and immunological phenotypes. A later genetic analysis associated a missense DCLRE1C variant with V-gene and J-gene trimming of TCR beta chains, and an independent cohort replicated the association. A few of the identified cytomegalovirus-associated TCR beta chains were confirmed in vitro to be specific for cytomegalovirus antigens. In a later analysis, several top co-occurrence clusters were reported to appear linked to parvovirus B19, influenza, CMV and Epstein-Barr virus. In an earlier analysis of about 540 of the donors, most TCR beta V segments were observed in productive rearrangements about 87% or about 30% of the time, broadly matching IMGT annotations. Only TCR beta chains were sequenced in this cohort, and the absence of alpha or paired-chain data limited detectable features. Cytomegalovirus status was reported to be diagnosed by the classifier with high specificity and sensitivity in both the original and validation cohorts. Because some donors lacked HLA typing at each locus, the association tests relied only on the typed subset. When HLA alleles, especially DR and DQ, strongly co-occurred, attributing TCR associations to individual alleles was difficult. Because counts were too low, roughly 17 rarely observed V segments, including chromosome 9 orphons, were left out of the earlier analysis of some 600 of the donors. The study gave a list of about 150 TCR beta chains associated with cytomegalovirus. Immune exposure information for the cohort was limited to CMV serostatus. A cluster of highly shared sequence variants was judged likely to represent a technical artifact of the sequencing pipeline. According to a later genetic analysis, donors in an Asian-associated ancestry cluster had fewer N-insertions in productive TCRs than the approximately 710-donor mean. Most TCR sequences were seen in very few donors, while some public TCRs were found in many individuals. Sequencing depth was assumed to be roughly uniform across donors in the presence/absence analyses, though that assumption may not hold. Correlated functional status among segregating V segments might be attributable to linkage disequilibrium, but an unknown experimental factor could not be ruled out.

The TCR was taken from a man younger than 45 in good health and CMV-seronegative. The specimen was PBMCs.

CDR3 sequence: CASRDGGGTDTQYF. The nucleotide sequence reads as follows: TGCGCCAGCAGGGACGGAGGGGGCACAGATACGCAGTATTTT. The chain was built from TRBV5-1 and TRBJ2-3; TRBD2 is a possible D gene, resting on 6 matching bases. V loses 5 bases, J loses 1 base, and the germline ends lie 11 bases apart. The cysteine opens and the phenylalanine closes a CDR3 of 14 amino acids. Only the CDR3 DNA stays, 42 bases, in frame from base 1. Sequences SGHRS (CDR1) and YFSETQ (CDR2) are obtained from the germline V gene.